Listed below are T cell receptor beta chains from one sample, sequenced in a study of OX40 agonist ivuxolimab in advanced cancers. Assay: immunoSEQ multiplex PCR; the TCRdb copy retains only in-frame clones and omits some. The sample has fewer than 100,000 clones; 80% to 90% are singletons. The source material was CD4+ or CD8+ T cells sorted from blood, sampled in a trial of the OX40 agonist ivuxolimab. The source is an adult with an advanced solid tumor such as melanoma, head and neck, liver or kidney cancer. CDR3s include the opening cysteine and the closing phenylalanine or tryptophan. A D gene is named only where the DNA matches it firmly. Expanded clones get a size class; other rows say once, few or many, or leave the size out.

>.|TRBJ1-4|TRBV28|.
CASSPLGRTNEKLFF
TGTGCCAGCAGCCCCTTGGGCAGAACTAATGAAAAACTGTTTTTT
>.|TRBJ1-2|TRBV28|.
CASSLQGRLYGYTF
TGTGCCAGCAGTTTACAGGGGAGGTTGTATGGCTACACCTTC
>.|TRBJ2-2|TRBV5-1|.
CASSPRQVTGELFF
TGCGCCAGCAGCCCCCGACAGGTCACCGGGGAGCTGTTTTTT
>.|TRBJ2-7|TRBV9|.
CASSPLVYEQYF
TGTGCCAGCAGCCCCCTGGTCTACGAGCAGTACTTC
>.|TRBJ1-2|TRBV19|.
CATASTLPYGYTF
TGTGCCACCGCTTCGACACTCCCCTATGGCTACACCTTC
>.|TRBJ1-1|TRBV5-1|.
CASSGGARNTEAFF
TGCGCCAGCAGCGGGGGGGCGCGGAACACTGAAGCTTTCTTT
>TRBD1|TRBJ1-1|TRBV2|.
CASSIDRGGTEAFF
TGTGCCAGCAGCATAGACAGGGGGGGGACTGAAGCTTTCTTT
>.|TRBJ1-2|TRBV28|.
CASSSDRYGYTF
TGTGCCAGCAGTTCAGACAGATATGGCTACACCTTC
>.|TRBJ2-3|TRBV2|.
CASSETGTTSTDTQYF
TGTGCCAGCAGTGAAACAGGGACTACTAGCACAGATACGCAGTATTTT
>.|TRBJ2-5|TRBV7-2|.
CASSAAGARRETQYF
TGTGCCAGCAGCGCTGCTGGGGCGCGAAGAGAGACCCAGTACTTC
>.|TRBJ2-7|TRBV7-2|.
CASSPHRYYEQYF
TGTGCCAGCAGCCCACACAGGTACTACGAGCAGTACTTC
>.|TRBJ1-6|TRBV9|.
CASSGRDHSPLHF
TGTGCCAGCAGCGGACGGGACCATTCACCCCTCCACTTT
>.|TRBJ2-5|TRBV5-1|.
CASSSTGEETQYF
TGCGCCAGCAGCTCCACGGGGGAGGAGACCCAGTACTTC
>.|TRBJ2-2|TRBV9|.
CASSVDHLNTGELFF
TGTGCCAGCAGCGTAGATCACCTGAACACCGGGGAGCTGTTTTTT
>.|TRBJ1-5|TRBV2|few
CASSGRYQPQHF
TGTGCCAGCAGTGGACGGTATCAGCCCCAGCATTTT
>.|TRBJ1-4|TRBV5-6|.
CASSLYVGGNEKLFF
TGTGCCAGCAGCTTGTATGTTGGGGGTAATGAAAAACTGTTTTTT
>.|TRBJ1-1|TRBV7-8|few
CASSLGRQVMNTEAFF
TGTGCCAGCAGCTTAGGTCGACAGGTCATGAACACTGAAGCTTTCTTT
>.|TRBJ2-7|TRBV2|.
CASSEWVLPSSYEQYF
TGTGCCAGCAGTGAATGGGTCTTGCCGAGCTCCTACGAGCAGTACTTC
>.|TRBJ2-1|TRBV10-3|.
CAISERVYNEQFF
TGTGCCATCAGTGAGAGGGTTTACAATGAGCAGTTCTTC
>.|TRBJ2-7|TRBV1|.
CTSSPSRDPPPREQYF
TGCACCAGCAGCCCCTCTCGAGACCCACCTCCTCGGGAGCAGTACTTC
>.|TRBJ1-3|TRBV7-9|.
CASSEGPGNTIYF
TGTGCCAGCAGCGAAGGGCCCGGAAACACCATATATTTT
>.|TRBJ2-5|TRBV5-1|.
CASSLVETQYF
TGCGCCAGCAGCTTGGTGGAGACCCAGTACTTC
>TRBD2|TRBJ2-3|TRBV5-1|once
CASSLSSGGTDTQYF
TGCGCCAGCAGCTTGTCTAGCGGGGGCACAGATACGCAGTATTTT
>.|TRBJ2-1|TRBV5-1|.
CASSDPGNEQFF
TGCGCCAGCTCCGACCCTGGCAATGAGCAGTTCTTC
>.|TRBJ2-7|TRBV2|.
CASSLGTVYEQYF
TGTGCCAGCAGTCTTGGGACGGTCTACGAGCAGTACTTC
>TRBD2|TRBJ2-1|TRBV7-3|.
CASSWTSGSDEQFF
TGTGCCAGCAGCTGGACTAGCGGGAGTGATGAGCAGTTCTTC
>TRBD1|TRBJ2-2|TRBV28|.
CASSFRVRGLTGELFF
TGTGCCAGCAGTTTTAGGGTCAGGGGGCTTACCGGGGAGCTGTTTTTT
>.|TRBJ1-5|TRBV6-1|.
CASSVNSNQPQHF
TGTGCCAGCAGCGTTAATAGCAATCAGCCCCAGCATTTT
>TRBD1|TRBJ2-2|TRBV10-3|once
CATRQGRTGELFF
TGTGCCACCCGACAGGGAAGGACCGGGGAGCTGTTTTTT
>.|TRBJ2-7|TRBV5-8|.
CASSLMGGGNYEQYF
TGTGCCAGCAGCCTAATGGGAGGGGGCAACTACGAGCAGTACTTC
>.|TRBJ2-7|TRBV4-1|few
CASSQVPSYEQYF
TGCGCCAGCAGCCAAGTACCGAGCTACGAGCAGTACTTC
>.|TRBJ1-4|TRBV7-9|few
CASSLGQSGANEKLFF
TGTGCCAGCAGCTTAGGCCAGAGTGGAGCTAATGAAAAACTGTTTTTT
>.|TRBJ1-5|TRBV6-1|.
CASSDRGTWNQPQHF
TGTGCCAGCAGTGACCGGGGCACGTGGAATCAGCCCCAGCATTTT
>.|TRBJ2-1|TRBV5-1|.
CASSLQVGVEQFF
TGCGCCAGCAGCCTACAGGTGGGGGTTGAGCAGTTCTTC
>.|TRBJ2-3|TRBV27|.
CASSITRNADTQYF
TGTGCCAGCAGTATAACTAGAAATGCCGATACGCAGTATTTT
>.|TRBJ2-3|TRBV5-1|.
CASSLTSTPTDTQYF
TGCGCCAGCAGCTTGACTAGCACACCTACAGATACGCAGTATTTT
>.|TRBJ1-2|TRBV28|.
CASSLSQYGYTF
TGTGCCAGCAGTTTGAGTCAGTATGGCTACACCTTC
>.|TRBJ2-7|TRBV7-9|.
CASSLGDGSYEQYF
TGTGCCAGCAGCTTAGGGGACGGCTCCTACGAGCAGTACTTC
>.|TRBJ2-7|TRBV2|.
CASSIIGGKNYEQYF
TGTGCCAGCAGTATAATCGGTGGGAAGAACTACGAGCAGTACTTC
>.|TRBJ1-1|TRBV14|.
CASSVTWGVAEAFF
TGTGCCAGCAGCGTAACGTGGGGGGTCGCTGAAGCTTTCTTT